This TCR beta chain comes out of a study of glioma-infiltrating T cells. Study-level results: Tissue-blood divergence was below expectation in non-neoplastic patients, above in gliomas.

CDR1 SGDLS and CDR2 YYNGEE come from the germline V gene. V gave up 7 bases and J gave up 8 bases, with 16 bases separating them. The CDR3 loop spans 13 amino acids. TCR alpha and beta CDR3 regions were amplified from RNA using iRepertoire nested multiplex PCR. For one-step reverse transcription and amplification, roughly 95-400 ng of tissue mRNA or PBMC total RNA was used. One entry per CDR3 protein, called by TCRdb with MiXCR from the multiplex PCR reads. Of 150,000 to 200,000 distinct CDR3 sequences detected, over 25% appear once; the ten largest clones hold roughly a fifth. As regards this clonotype: Its antigen is not identified.

V and J are TRBV9 and TRBJ2-1; tentative D call: TRBD2 (6 bases). The sequencing sample was made of glioma tissue, nonneoplastic brain tissue, or PBMCs (not recorded which). This clonotype originated in a human donor with low-grade glioma or glioblastoma, undergoing nonglioma brain surgery, or in good health (not recorded which). The CDR3 here is CASGAGGVDEQFF. The CDR3 DNA reads TGTGCCAGCGGCGCGGGCGGGGTGGATGAGCAGTTCTTC. Looking up the rest from reference TRBV9 and TRBJ2-1 gives the full variable domain: DSGVTQTPKHLITATGQRVTLRCSPRSGDLSVYWYQQSLDQGLQFLIQYYNGEERAKGNILERFSAQQFPDLHSELNLSSLELGDSALYFCASGAGGVDEQFFGPGTRLTVL.